The clone carrying this TCR beta chain was seen ten or more times. No antigen is known for it. The data were taken from a study of T cells in Graves' hyperthyroidism and ophthalmopathy. Across the study: Any treatment followed the collection of peripheral blood at initial diagnosis. Study-level points and caveats: In simple terms, a model built on 13 V-J features told ophthalmopathy apart from stable hyperthyroidism. Most thyroid clonotypes with frequency above 0.001 were detected in blood.

Hyperthyroidism patients were newly diagnosed, had disease duration under 2 months, and were aged 18 to 65 years. The source material, RNA transcripts, was used to amplify TCR beta CDR3 regions. The HTBI set primed first-round TCR CDR3 RT-PCR. In TCRdb, the multiplex PCR reads were re-called with MiXCR into one record per CDR3 protein. Among around 580,000 distinct CDR3 sequences listed, over 15% were seen once. The source of this sequence is a woman younger than 35 with Graves' hyperthyroidism. Source material: blood.

The CDR3 nucleotides are TGCAGTGCTAGAGCCGGGGCGGGTTACAATGAGCAGTTCTTC. It translates to CSARAGAGYNEQFF. The chain has TRBV20-1 and TRBJ2-1; D may match TRBD1 or TRBD2 (5 bases each). The CDR3 extends over 14 amino acids. Trimming took 1 base from V and 4 from J, leaving 11 bases between them. CDR1 and CDR2 from the germline V gene are DFQATT and SNEGSKA (reference sequence).